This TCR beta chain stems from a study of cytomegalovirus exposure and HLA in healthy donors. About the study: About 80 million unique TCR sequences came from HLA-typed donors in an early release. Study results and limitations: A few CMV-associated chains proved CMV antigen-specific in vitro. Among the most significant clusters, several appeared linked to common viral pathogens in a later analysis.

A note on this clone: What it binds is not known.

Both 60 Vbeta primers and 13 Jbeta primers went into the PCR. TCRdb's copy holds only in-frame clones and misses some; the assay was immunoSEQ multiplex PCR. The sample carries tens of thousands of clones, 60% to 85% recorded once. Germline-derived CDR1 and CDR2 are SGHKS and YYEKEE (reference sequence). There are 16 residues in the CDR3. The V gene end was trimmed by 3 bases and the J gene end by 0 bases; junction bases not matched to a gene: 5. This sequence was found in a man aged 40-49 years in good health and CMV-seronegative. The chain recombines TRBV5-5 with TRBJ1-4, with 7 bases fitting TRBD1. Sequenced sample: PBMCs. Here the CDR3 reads CASSWDSKPTNEKLFF. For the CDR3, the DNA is TGTGCCAGCAGCTGGGACAGCAAGCCAACTAATGAAAAACTGTTTTTT.